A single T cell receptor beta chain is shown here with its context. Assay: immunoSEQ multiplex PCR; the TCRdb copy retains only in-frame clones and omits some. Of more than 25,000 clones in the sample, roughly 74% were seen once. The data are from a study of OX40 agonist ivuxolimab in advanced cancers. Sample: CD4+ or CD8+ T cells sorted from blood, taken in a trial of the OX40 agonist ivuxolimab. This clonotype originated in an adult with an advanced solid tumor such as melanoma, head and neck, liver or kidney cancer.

CDR3 sequence: CASSSTGTVATEAFF. The CDR3 DNA reads as TGTGCCAGCAGCTCCACCGGGACAGTGGCCACTGAAGCTTTCTTT. The chain has TRBV7-3 and TRBJ1-1; TRBD1 matches 7 bases. This CDR3 has 15 residues. V dropped 4 bases and J dropped 4; count of bases not matched to a gene: 9. Germline CDR1 reads SGHTA; CDR2 reads FQGTGA.